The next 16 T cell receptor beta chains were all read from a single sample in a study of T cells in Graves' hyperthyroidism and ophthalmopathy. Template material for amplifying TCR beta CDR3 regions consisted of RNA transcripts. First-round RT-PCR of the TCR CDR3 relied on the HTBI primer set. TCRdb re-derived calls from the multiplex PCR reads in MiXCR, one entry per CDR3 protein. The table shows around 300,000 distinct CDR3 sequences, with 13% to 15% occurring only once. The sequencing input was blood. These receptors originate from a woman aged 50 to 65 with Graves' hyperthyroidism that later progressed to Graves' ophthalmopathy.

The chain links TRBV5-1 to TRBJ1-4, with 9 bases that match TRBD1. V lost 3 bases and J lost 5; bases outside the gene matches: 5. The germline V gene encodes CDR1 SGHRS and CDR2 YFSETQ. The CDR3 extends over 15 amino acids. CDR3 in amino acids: CASSSSGQGNEKLFF. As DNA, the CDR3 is TGCGCCAGCAGCTCCTCGGGACAGGGAAATGAAAAACTGTTTTTT. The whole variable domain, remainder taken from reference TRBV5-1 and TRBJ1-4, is KAGVTQTPRYLIKTRGQQVTLSCSPISGHRSVSWYQQTPGQGLQFLFEYFSETQRNKGNFPGRFSGRQFSNSRSEMNVSTLELGDSALYLCASSSSGQGNEKLFFGSGTQLSVL.

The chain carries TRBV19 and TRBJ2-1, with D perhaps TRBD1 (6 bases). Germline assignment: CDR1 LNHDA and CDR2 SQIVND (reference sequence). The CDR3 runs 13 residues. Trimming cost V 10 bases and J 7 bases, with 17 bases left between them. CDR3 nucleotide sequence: TGTGCCACCTCGGGACAAATAATTAATGAGCAGTTCTTC. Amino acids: CATSGQIINEQFF. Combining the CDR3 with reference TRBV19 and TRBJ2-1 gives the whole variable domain DGGITQSPKYLFRKEGQNVTLSCEQNLNHDAMYWYRQDPGQGLRLIYYSQIVNDFQKGDIAEGYSVSREKKESFPLTVTSAQKNPTAFYLCATSGQIINEQFFGPGTRLTVL.

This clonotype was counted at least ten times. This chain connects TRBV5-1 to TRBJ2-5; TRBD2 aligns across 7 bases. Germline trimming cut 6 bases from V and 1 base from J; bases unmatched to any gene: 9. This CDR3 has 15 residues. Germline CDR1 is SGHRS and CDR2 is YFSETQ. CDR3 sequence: CASNLQAGAQETQYF. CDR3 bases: TGCGCCAGCAATCTCCAGGCGGGAGCCCAAGAGACCCAGTACTTC. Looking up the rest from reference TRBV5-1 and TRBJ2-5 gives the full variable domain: KAGVTQTPRYLIKTRGQQVTLSCSPISGHRSVSWYQQTPGQGLQFLFEYFSETQRNKGNFPGRFSGRQFSNSRSEMNVSTLELGDSALYLCASNLQAGAQETQYFGPGTRLLVL.

The CDR3 bases are TGTGCCAGCAGCTTAGACCTGTGGGCCCAAGAGACCCAGTACTTC. This codes for CASSLDLWAQETQYF. The chain uses TRBV7-2 and TRBJ2-5; no definite D call. This CDR3 comprises 15 residues. V was trimmed by 1 base and J by 1 base, leaving 10 bases between them. The germline gives CDR1 SGHTA, CDR2 FQGNSA.

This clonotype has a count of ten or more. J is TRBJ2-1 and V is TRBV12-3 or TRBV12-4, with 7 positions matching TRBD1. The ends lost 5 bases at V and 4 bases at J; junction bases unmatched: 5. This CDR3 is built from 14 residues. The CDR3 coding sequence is TGTGCCAGCAGTAATTGGGACAGATACAATGAGCAGTTCTTC. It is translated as CASSNWDRYNEQFF.

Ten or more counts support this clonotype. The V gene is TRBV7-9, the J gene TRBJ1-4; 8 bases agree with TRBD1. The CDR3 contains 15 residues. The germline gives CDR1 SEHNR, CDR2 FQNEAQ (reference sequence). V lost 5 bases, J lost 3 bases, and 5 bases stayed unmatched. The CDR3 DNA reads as TGTGCCAGCAGCACTACGGACAGGGCTAATGAAAAACTGTTTTTT. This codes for CASSTTDRANEKLFF.

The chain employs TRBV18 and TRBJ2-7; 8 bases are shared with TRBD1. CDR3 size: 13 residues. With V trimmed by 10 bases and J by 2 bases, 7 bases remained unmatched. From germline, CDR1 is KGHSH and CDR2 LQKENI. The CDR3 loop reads CATSPTGAYEQYF. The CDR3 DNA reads TGTGCCACCAGTCCGACAGGGGCCTACGAGCAGTACTTC.

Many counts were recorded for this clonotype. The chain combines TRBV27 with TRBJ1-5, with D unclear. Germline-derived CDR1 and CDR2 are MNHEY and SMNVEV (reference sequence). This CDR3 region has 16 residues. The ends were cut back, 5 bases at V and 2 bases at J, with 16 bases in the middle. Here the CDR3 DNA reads TGTGCCAGCAGTCCCCTCAACCGGCGGGGCAATCAGCCCCAGCATTTT. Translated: CASSPLNRRGNQPQHF.

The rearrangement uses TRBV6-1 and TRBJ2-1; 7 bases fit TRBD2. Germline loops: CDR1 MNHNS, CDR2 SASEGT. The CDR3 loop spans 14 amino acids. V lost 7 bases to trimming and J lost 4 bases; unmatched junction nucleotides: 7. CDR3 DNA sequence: TGTGCCAGCAATCGGGAGGCGGAATACAATGAGCAGTTCTTC. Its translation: CASNREAEYNEQFF.

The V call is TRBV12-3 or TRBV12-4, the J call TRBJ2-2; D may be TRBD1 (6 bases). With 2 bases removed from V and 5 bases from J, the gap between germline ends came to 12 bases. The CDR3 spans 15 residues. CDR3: CASSLIFGTTGELFF. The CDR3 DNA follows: TGTGCCAGCAGTTTAATCTTCGGGACAACCGGGGAGCTGTTTTTT.

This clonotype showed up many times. CDR3 region: CASSPGTQETQYF. CDR3 nucleotide sequence: TGTGCCAGCAGCCCCGGGACCCAAGAGACCCAGTACTTC. This chain connects TRBV3-1 to TRBJ2-5; the D gene could be TRBD1 or TRBD2 (5 bases each). Between the trimmed V and J ends, which lost 4 bases and 1 base, there was a span of 7 bases. The CDR3 has 13 amino acids. Germline V gene lookup returns CDR1 LGHDT and CDR2 YNNKEL (reference sequence).

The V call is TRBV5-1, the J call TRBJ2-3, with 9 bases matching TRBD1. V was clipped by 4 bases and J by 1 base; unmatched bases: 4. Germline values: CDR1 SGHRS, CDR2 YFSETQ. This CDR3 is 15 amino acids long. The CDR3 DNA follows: TGCGCCAGCAGCCTGTACAGGGGGCGCACAGATACGCAGTATTTT. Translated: CASSLYRGRTDTQYF.

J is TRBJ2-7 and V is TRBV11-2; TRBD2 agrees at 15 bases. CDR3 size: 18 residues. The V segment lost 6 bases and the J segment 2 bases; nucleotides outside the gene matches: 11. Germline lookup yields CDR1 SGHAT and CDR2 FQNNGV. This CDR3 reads CASSPGLAGGLRTYEQYF. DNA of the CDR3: TGTGCCAGCAGTCCCGGACTAGCGGGAGGGCTAAGAACCTACGAGCAGTACTTC. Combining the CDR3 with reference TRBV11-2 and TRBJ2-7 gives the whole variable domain EAGVAQSPRYKIIEKRQSVAFWCNPISGHATLYWYQQILGQGPKLLIQFQNNGVVDDSQLPKDRFSAERLKGVDSTLKIQPAKLEDSAVYLCASSPGLAGGLRTYEQYFGPGTRLTVT.

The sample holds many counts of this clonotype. For the CDR3, the DNA is TGCGCCAGCAGCTTGCAAGGGCGGCTCTCCTACAATGAGCAGTTCTTC. Translating it yields CASSLQGRLSYNEQFF. This chain links TRBV5-1 with TRBJ2-1; D call uncertain. The CDR3 loop spans 16 amino acids. Trimming removed 1 base from V and 0 bases from J, with 11 bases in between. Germline lookup yields CDR1 SGHRS and CDR2 YFSETQ.

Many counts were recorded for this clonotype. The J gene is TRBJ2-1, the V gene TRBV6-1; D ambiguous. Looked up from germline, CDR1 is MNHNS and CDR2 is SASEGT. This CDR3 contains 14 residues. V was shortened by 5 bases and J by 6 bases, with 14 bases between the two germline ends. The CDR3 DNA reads TGTGCCAGCAGTCCAAGAACCTCGGGCAATGAGCAGTTCTTC. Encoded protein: CASSPRTSGNEQFF.

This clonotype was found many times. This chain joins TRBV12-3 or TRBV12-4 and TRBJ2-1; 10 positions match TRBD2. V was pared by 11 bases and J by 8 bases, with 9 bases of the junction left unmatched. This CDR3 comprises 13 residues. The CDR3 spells CACEEREGDEQFF. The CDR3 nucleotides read TGTGCCTGCGAGGAGCGGGAGGGAGATGAGCAGTTCTTC.